A single sample gave rise to the 21 T cell receptor beta chains below, sequenced in a study of T cells in Graves' hyperthyroidism and ophthalmopathy. RNA transcripts provided the source from which TCR beta CDR3 regions were amplified. The HTBI primer set was used in a first-round RT-PCR of the TCR CDR3. TCRdb used MiXCR to reprocess the multiplex PCR reads, holding one entry per CDR3 protein. Among hundreds of thousands of distinct CDR3 sequences listed, approximately 15% were seen once. Material: blood. The receptors derive from a woman aged 40 to 49 with Graves' ophthalmopathy.

This clonotype was observed a handful of times. The rearrangement joins TRBV27 to TRBJ2-2; perhaps TRBD2 as D (7 bases). Germline V CDR1 and CDR2: MNHEY, SMNVEV (reference sequence). The V and J ends lost 3 bases and 7 bases respectively, with 15 bases between them. The CDR3 is made up of 15 amino acids. In nucleotides, the CDR3 is TGTGCCAGCAGTTTGTCGGGGGGCTCTGGCGGGGAGCTGTTTTTT. This translates into CASSLSGGSGGELFF.

This rearrangement joins TRBV29-1 to TRBJ2-4, with no clear D. V gave up 6 bases and J gave up 3 bases, with 18 bases separating them. The germline V gene encodes CDR1 SQVTM and CDR2 ANQGSEA. This CDR3 has 15 residues. CDR3 sequence reads: CSVDGSLKGKNIQYF. In nucleotides, the CDR3 is TGCAGCGTAGATGGGTCTCTCAAGGGCAAAAACATTCAGTACTTC.

This clonotype came up many times. CDR3 amino acids: CSADTSGSSYNEQFF. For the CDR3, the DNA is TGCAGTGCCGATACTAGCGGGAGCTCCTACAATGAGCAGTTCTTC. The chain combines TRBV20-1 with TRBJ2-1; TRBD2 aligns across 11 bases. Germline loops: CDR1 DFQATT, CDR2 SNEGSKA (reference sequence). Losses at the gene ends were 6 bases for V and 0 bases for J; bases not matched to a gene: 4. The CDR3 has 15 residues.

This clonotype was picked up a small number of times. The rearrangement links TRBV20-1 to TRBJ2-2, with TRBD2 matching 11 bases. The CDR3 is 18 residues long. J lost 6 bases, V lost 1 base, and 13 bases had no gene match. Germline V gives CDR1 DFQATT, CDR2 SNEGSKA (reference sequence). The CDR3 reads CSARAELAGDSQAGELFF. The CDR3 nucleotides read TGCAGTGCTAGAGCAGAACTAGCGGGAGATAGTCAGGCCGGGGAGCTGTTTTTT.

The chain joins TRBV27 to TRBJ2-1, with 9 bases identical to TRBD2. The CDR3 length is 14 residues. After removal of 7 bases from V and 9 bases from J, the junction contained 10 bases not matched to a gene. The germline gives CDR1 MNHEY, CDR2 SMNVEV (reference sequence). The CDR3 loop is CASTPSGRWLEQFF. CDR3 DNA: TGTGCCAGCACCCCCAGCGGGAGGTGGCTTGAGCAGTTCTTC.

This clonotype was counted many times. The CDR3 sequence is CASTPRTRGEKLFF. The DNA of the CDR3 is TGTGCCAGCACACCTCGGACCCGGGGGGAAAAACTGTTTTTT. The chain combines TRBV2 with TRBJ1-4; TRBD1 might be the D (5 bases). V was cut by 7 bases and J by 8 bases, with 17 bases left in between. The CDR3 covers 14 residues. CDR1 and CDR2 from the germline V gene are SNHLY and FYNNEI.

The chain recombines TRBV9 with TRBJ2-1; TRBD2 matches at 10 bases. The CDR3 extends over 15 amino acids. The V segment lost 3 bases and the J segment 4 bases; nucleotides outside the gene matches: 4. Germline lookup yields CDR1 SGDLS and CDR2 YYNGEE. The CDR3 DNA sequence: TGTGCCAGCAGCGCGCTAGCGGGAGAGTACAATGAGCAGTTCTTC. Translation: CASSALAGEYNEQFF.

This clonotype was observed at least ten times. The rearrangement links TRBV7-9 to TRBJ1-1, with D perhaps matching TRBD1 (5 bases). Germline CDR1 and CDR2: SEHNR and FQNEAQ (reference sequence). This CDR3 has 11 amino acids. V was cut by 4 bases and J by 11 bases, with 11 bases left in between. The CDR3 protein is CASSSPPGAFF. Written as DNA, the CDR3 is TGTGCCAGCAGCTCCCCCCCAGGGGCTTTCTTT.

The rearrangement uses TRBV6-5 and TRBJ2-2, with 8 bases identical to TRBD1. The CDR3 consists of 15 residues. Germline CDR1 reads MNHEY; CDR2 reads SVGAGI. Germline trimming cut 4 bases from V and 4 bases from J; bases unmatched to any gene: 5. The CDR3 protein is CASSWGQEATGELFF. DNA of the CDR3: TGTGCCAGCAGTTGGGGACAGGAGGCCACCGGGGAGCTGTTTTTT.

About this clonotype itself: Likely a read error: the CDR3 ends without its conserved phenylalanine or tryptophan. This chain joins TRBV7-9 and TRBJ2-7; D remains ambiguous. CDR3 length equals 11 residues. Germline loops: CDR1 SEHNR, CDR2 FQNEAQ (reference sequence). V lost 5 bases, J lost 3 bases, and 5 bases lay in between. The CDR3 reads CASSRVYEQYL. CDR3 nucleotides: TGTGCCAGCAGCCGGGTCTACGAGCAGTACCTC.

About this clonotype itself: A much larger clone differs by one base, so this may be a read error. V and J are TRBV6-1 and TRBJ2-2; 10 bases align to TRBD2. The CDR3 is 15 residues long. CDR1 is MNHNS, CDR2 SASEGT, per germline. The CDR3 here is CASRLAGVGTGDLFF. DNA of the CDR3: TGTGCCAGCAGGCTAGCGGGAGTAGGAACCGGGGATCTGTTTTTT.

At least ten counts were recorded for this clonotype. The genes are TRBV6-5 and TRBJ2-3, with 15 bases fitting TRBD2. V lost 3 bases, J lost 7 bases, and 5 bases stayed unmatched. CDR1 and CDR2 from the germline V gene are MNHEY and SVGAGI. This CDR3 region has 16 residues. In DNA, the CDR3 is TGTGCCAGCAGTTATCCCGGGACTAGCGGGGGGTATACGCAGTATTTT. Amino acid sequence: CASSYPGTSGGYTQYF.

The chain couples TRBV5-1 to TRBJ1-3; D remains ambiguous. V shed 7 bases and J shed 1 base, with 12 bases lying between them. Per germline, CDR1 SGHRS and CDR2 YFSETQ. The CDR3 is 14 residues long. CDR3 loop: CASSRLGSGNTIYF. CDR3 nucleotides: TGCGCCAGCTCCAGGTTGGGTTCTGGAAACACCATATATTTT.

This clonotype was counted at least ten times. The V call is TRBV11-2, the J call TRBJ2-7, with TRBD1 matching over 7 bases. Trimming cost V 3 bases and J 0 bases; bases outside gene matches: 5. CDR3 length: 15 residues. The germline gives CDR1 SGHAT, CDR2 FQNNGV. The CDR3 DNA is TGTGCCAGCAGCTTGGGACAGCCAGGCTCCTACGAGCAGTACTTC. Translating gives CASSLGQPGSYEQYF.

This chain joins TRBV7-2 and TRBJ2-7, with TRBD1 matching over 8 bases. Unmatched junction bases numbered 16, after V lost 10 bases and J lost 2 bases. The germline CDR1 and CDR2 sequences are SGHTA and FQGNSA. This CDR3 has 16 residues. Here the CDR3 reads CAKKAYQGAKAYEQYF. The CDR3 nucleotides read TGTGCCAAAAAAGCCTACCAGGGGGCAAAGGCCTACGAGCAGTACTTC.

In its sample, this clonotype was seen many times. DNA for the CDR3: TGTGCCTGGAGTCCCTCCAGGGAAAAACTGTTTTTT. This translates into CAWSPSREKLFF. The chain recombines TRBV30 with TRBJ1-4; no clear D. Germline V CDR1 and CDR2: GTSNPN, SVGIG (reference sequence). The V end lost 2 bases, the J end lost 8 bases, and 9 bases lay between the germline ends. The CDR3 is 12 residues long.

This clonotype was recorded a few times. The CDR3 DNA reads TGTGCCAGCCTTAAAATGGGGGCCAACGTCCTGACTTTC. Residues: CASLKMGANVLTF. The chain has TRBV28 and TRBJ2-6, with D unclear. V lost 8 bases, J lost 4 bases, and 9 bases lay in between. This CDR3 region has 13 residues. CDR1 MDHEN and CDR2 SYDVKM come from the germline V gene.

The chain has TRBV7-3 and TRBJ2-1; 10 nucleotides align to TRBD1. The CDR3 is 13 amino acids. Germline V lookup: CDR1 SGHTA, CDR2 FQGTGA. Trimming took 4 bases from V and 11 from J; bases not matched to a gene: 5. CDR3 sequence reads: CASSSGQGLQQFF. The DNA for the CDR3 is TGTGCCAGCAGCTCGGGACAGGGGCTACAGCAGTTCTTC.

V gene TRBV5-1 combines with J gene TRBJ2-1, with 12 bases matching TRBD1. This CDR3 is built from 15 residues. Per the germline V gene, CDR1 is SGHRS and CDR2 is YFSETQ. V lost 2 bases and J lost 9; bases outside the gene matches: 6. CDR3 in amino acids: CASSFRGQGAGEQFF. CDR3 nucleotide sequence: TGCGCCAGCAGCTTTAGGGGACAGGGGGCGGGTGAGCAGTTCTTC.

The rearrangement links TRBV6-2 or TRBV6-3 to TRBJ2-7; D perhaps matches TRBD1 (6 bases). This CDR3 has 14 residues. The germline V and J ends were trimmed by 6 bases and 2 bases, with 14 bases remaining between them. Germline V gives CDR1 MNHEY, CDR2 SVGEGT. CDR3 amino acids: CASRRGTGTYEQYF. DNA for the CDR3: TGTGCCAGCAGGAGGGGGACGGGAACCTACGAGCAGTACTTC.

This clonotype came up many times. This chain connects TRBV2 to TRBJ1-1; TRBD1 matches 7 bases. Trimming removed 7 bases from V and 0 bases from J; junction bases left unmatched: 5. There are 14 residues in the CDR3. CDR1 and CDR2 (germline): SNHLY, FYNNEI. In nucleotides, the CDR3 is TGTGCCAGCATTTTGACAGGGATGAACACTGAAGCTTTCTTT. Its translation: CASILTGMNTEAFF.